The clone carrying this TCR beta chain was recorded many times. The record originates from a study of T-cell reconstitution after alpha-beta-depleted transplantation in children. The CDR3 is 12 amino acids. Trimming took off 5 bases at V and 11 bases at J, with 15 bases between the two ends. CDR1 is SGHTA, CDR2 FQGNSA, per germline. The TCRbeta library was prepared with unique molecular identifiers. Via MiXCR, TCRdb re-called the PCR reads, giving one row per CDR3 protein. The sample yields about 16,000 distinct CDR3 sequences, about 5% seen once. The sequence was collected from a boy aged 5-17 years with acute lymphoblastic leukemia, due to receive a stem cell transplant. The material was PBMCs, obtained before TCRalphabeta/CD19-depleted stem cell transplant. The chain is built from TRBV7-2 and TRBJ1-1; D is perhaps TRBD1 (5 bases). The CDR3 is CASSRTGHKAFF. CDR3 coding DNA: TGTGCCAGCAGCCGTACGGGGCATAAGGCTTTCTTT. The complete variable domain, with remaining parts taken from reference TRBV7-2 and TRBJ1-1, reads GAGVSQSPSNKVTEKGKDVELRCDPISGHTALYWYRQSLGQGLEFLIYFQGNSAPDKSGLPSDRFSAERTGGSVSTLTIQRTQQEDSAVYLCASSRTGHKAFFGQGTRLTVV.